The 23 T cell receptor beta chains below were found in one sample sequenced in a study of blood T cell repertoires in COVID-19. Profiled with immunoSEQ multiplex PCR; TCRdb holds only in-frame clones, not every one. The sample lists 250,000 or so clones, 85% to 90% occurring once. Sequencing was carried out using PBMCs or T cells enriched from blood (not recorded which). These receptor sequences come from a woman under 40 with acute COVID-19.

This chain uses TRBV30 with TRBJ2-3; 8 nucleotides line up with TRBD2. V dropped 0 bases and J dropped 0; count of bases not matched to a gene: 5. The CDR3 spans 16 residues. CDR1 is GTSNPN, CDR2 SVGIG, per germline (reference sequence). CDR3 DNA sequence: TGTGCCTGGAGTGTACCGGCTAGCGGGAGCACAGATACGCAGTATTTT. As protein: CAWSVPASGSTDTQYF.

V and J are TRBV7-2 and TRBJ2-7, with 10 nucleotides matching TRBD2. Trimming at V came to 5 bases and at J to 6 bases, leaving 13 bases not matched to a gene. In germline, CDR1 is SGHTA, CDR2 FQGNSA. This CDR3 contains 16 residues. The CDR3 region is CASSAPRLAGGVEQYF. In nucleotides, the CDR3 is TGTGCCAGCAGCGCCCCAAGACTAGCGGGTGGTGTCGAGCAGTACTTC. The full variable domain, completed using reference TRBV7-2 and TRBJ2-7, is GAGVSQSPSNKVTEKGKDVELRCDPISGHTALYWYRQSLGQGLEFLIYFQGNSAPDKSGLPSDRFSAERTGGSVSTLTIQRTQQEDSAVYLCASSAPRLAGGVEQYFGPGTRLTVT.

The DNA for the CDR3 is TGTGCCAGTAGTATCGGGCAGGGCCTGTTTTTT. Its protein is CASSIGQGLFF. The rearrangement links TRBV19 to TRBJ1-4, with a weak D call TRBD1 (5 bases). Germline V gene lookup returns CDR1 LNHDA and CDR2 SQIVND (reference sequence). This CDR3 comprises 11 residues. Trimming took off 3 bases at V and 14 bases at J, with 10 bases between the two ends.

The chain recombines TRBV28 with TRBJ1-1; TRBD1 matches at 7 bases. The CDR3 covers 15 residues. Trimming took 6 bases from V and 1 from J; bases not matched to a gene: 8. Germline V gene data show CDR1 as MDHEN and CDR2 as SYDVKM. The CDR3 DNA reads as TGTGCCAGCAGGTGGAGGACAGGTCGGAACACTGAAGCTTTCTTT. Translating gives CASRWRTGRNTEAFF.

V and J are TRBV7-3 and TRBJ2-1, with D possibly being TRBD2 (6 bases). With 5 bases removed from V and 2 bases from J, the gap between germline ends came to 16 bases. CDR1 and CDR2 from the germline V gene are SGHTA and FQGTGA. This CDR3 spans 16 amino acids. Here the CDR3 DNA reads TGTGCCAGCAGCCCCTGGGGTGGCGGGACCTACAATGAGCAGTTCTTC. It translates to CASSPWGGGTYNEQFF.

The chain recombines TRBV7-9 with TRBJ2-7; 10 positions match TRBD2. The CDR3 consists of 14 residues. Per germline, CDR1 SEHNR and CDR2 FQNEAQ (reference sequence). The ends lost 2 bases at V and 2 bases at J; junction bases unmatched: 0. The CDR3 DNA follows: TGTGCCAGCAGCTTAACTAGCGGGACCTACGAGCAGTACTTC. Its protein is CASSLTSGTYEQYF.

V is TRBV21-1 and J is TRBJ2-7; the table's D call, TRBD1, has no DNA check behind it. TRBV21-1 is listed as a pseudogene. CDR3 length equals 17 residues. The CDR3 protein is CASSAKGNRVRSYEQYF. The CDR3 nucleotides are TGTGCCAGCAGCGCGAAAGGGAACAGGGTAAGGTCCTACGAGCAGTACTTC.

The rearrangement joins TRBV27 to TRBJ2-1, with 12 bases lining up with TRBD2. CDR3 length equals 21 residues. J lost 10 bases, V lost 6 bases, and 28 bases had no gene match. Germline V gene sequence: CDR1 MNHEY, CDR2 SMNVEV (reference sequence). CDR3 loop: CASRAEGWGTRLAGVDAEQFF. As DNA, the CDR3 is TGTGCCAGCAGGGCAGAAGGGTGGGGGACGAGACTAGCGGGAGTTGACGCAGAGCAGTTCTTC.

This clone showed up just once. The chain has TRBV9 and TRBJ1-1, with 8 bases lining up with TRBD1. V trimming: 0 bases; J trimming: 10 bases; junction bases outside the gene matches: 8. This CDR3 region has 14 residues. In germline, CDR1 is SGDLS, CDR2 YYNGEE. The chain's CDR3 is CASSVASGGLGAFF. CDR3 DNA: TGTGCCAGCAGCGTAGCGTCAGGGGGCTTGGGAGCTTTCTTT.

DNA of the CDR3: TGTGCCAGCCGTAACGTGCGTGGCTACACCTTC. Its translation is CASRNVRGYTF. The chain joins TRBV28 to TRBJ1-2; no definite D call. This CDR3 spans 11 amino acids. Germline CDR1 is MDHEN and CDR2 is SYDVKM. Between the trimmed V and J ends, which lost 8 bases and 7 bases, there was a span of 11 bases.

The rearrangement uses TRBV27 and TRBJ2-7; 11 bases align to TRBD1. The CDR3 sequence is 16 residues long. V dropped 5 bases and J dropped 4; count of bases not matched to a gene: 10. Germline loops: CDR1 MNHEY, CDR2 SMNVEV (reference sequence). CDR3 sequence (DNA): TGTGCCAGCAGTCCGGTTATTGGGACAGGGGGGTACGAGCAGTACTTC. Its translation is CASSPVIGTGGYEQYF.

V and J are TRBV9 and TRBJ2-1; tentative D call: TRBD2 (6 bases). Trimming pared 4 bases from V and 2 bases from J, leaving 13 bases between. Germline values: CDR1 SGDLS, CDR2 YYNGEE. The CDR3 consists of 15 residues. In DNA, the CDR3 is TGTGCCAGCAGCATTGGACTATTAGCCTACAATGAGCAGTTCTTC. Residues: CASSIGLLAYNEQFF.

The V gene is TRBV5-1, the J gene TRBJ2-7; unclear D gene. V was shortened by 1 base and J by 0 bases, with 17 bases between the two germline ends. Germline V gene lookup returns CDR1 SGHRS and CDR2 YFSETQ. The CDR3 runs to 17 residues. The CDR3 DNA reads as TGCGCCAGCAGCTTGTCCTCTCCCTGGCGGAACTCCTACGAGCAGTACTTC. Translated, it gives CASSLSSPWRNSYEQYF.

J is TRBJ1-2 and V is TRBV28; D is perhaps TRBD1 (5 bases). V was pared by 2 bases and J by 3 bases, with 19 bases between. The CDR3 is 17 amino acids. CDR1 and CDR2 from the germline V gene are MDHEN and SYDVKM. The CDR3 nucleotides read TGTGCCAGCAGTTTACTGGACTCCGGGTGGGGGGACTATGGCTACACCTTC. It codes for CASSLLDSGWGDYGYTF.

The V call is TRBV4-1, the J call TRBJ2-7; 7 bases fit TRBD2. Trimming cost V 0 bases and J 0 bases; bases outside gene matches: 5. The germline V gene encodes CDR1 MGHRA and CDR2 YSYEKL. The CDR3 has 16 amino acids. The CDR3, as DNA: TGCGCCAGCAGCCAAGAGGAGCCTAGCGGCTCCTACGAGCAGTACTTC. Translated, it gives CASSQEEPSGSYEQYF.

The chain carries TRBV7-2 and TRBJ2-1; 7 bases match TRBD2. With 5 bases clipped from V and 0 bases from J, the junction kept 4 bases outside the gene matches. The CDR3 has 15 amino acids. CDR1 SGHTA and CDR2 FQGNSA come from the germline V gene. CDR3 nucleotides: TGTGCCAGCAGCCCCGGGACTACCTCCTACAATGAGCAGTTCTTC. Translating gives CASSPGTTSYNEQFF.

The CDR3 DNA follows: TGTGCCAGCTCAATTTTCCCGGGACAAGGGGCAGCAGATACGCAGTATTTT. Translated: CASSIFPGQGAADTQYF. V usage is TRBV18 and J usage is TRBJ2-3; weak D call: TRBD1 (6 bases). The CDR3 has 17 residues. The germline gives CDR1 KGHSH, CDR2 LQKENI. With 5 bases removed from V and 4 bases from J, the gap between germline ends came to 22 bases.

The V gene is TRBV3-1 (or the pseudogene TRBV3-2), the J gene TRBJ2-7, with 8 bases that match TRBD1. Germline trimming cut 5 bases from V and 4 bases from J; bases unmatched to any gene: 10. The CDR3 is made up of 15 amino acids. Germline V gene sequence: CDR1 LGHDT, CDR2 YNNKEL (reference sequence). The DNA of the CDR3 is TGTGCCAGCAGCGTCGGACAGGGTCGAGTATACGAGCAGTACTTC. Translation: CASSVGQGRVYEQYF.

The chain carries TRBV6-5 and TRBJ1-1; D not resolved. Looked up from germline, CDR1 is MNHEY and CDR2 is SVGAGI. The CDR3 is 12 amino acids. With 2 bases removed from V and 6 bases from J, the gap between germline ends came to 7 bases. The CDR3 DNA reads as TGTGCCAGCAGTTACGGTTCGGCTGAAGCTTTCTTT. It encodes CASSYGSAEAFF.

This chain links TRBV3-1 (or the pseudogene TRBV3-2) with TRBJ2-1; 8 bases line up with TRBD2. This CDR3 spans 16 amino acids. The junction had 8 bases not matched to a gene; V was cut back by 0 bases and J by 7 bases. Germline CDR1 and CDR2: LGHDT and YNNKEL (reference sequence). The DNA of the CDR3 is TGTGCCAGCAGCCAAGAAACTAGCGGAAACTTGAATGAGCAGTTCTTC. It is translated as CASSQETSGNLNEQFF.

V is TRBV7-3 and J is TRBJ2-1; 13 bases match TRBD2. Germline V CDR1 and CDR2: SGHTA, FQGTGA. The CDR3 sequence is 16 residues long. With V trimmed by 4 bases and J by 8 bases, 8 bases remained unmatched. The CDR3 DNA reads TGTGCCAGCAGCTCGACACTAGCGGGAGGGCCCCATGAGCAGTTCTTC. Translated, it gives CASSSTLAGGPHEQFF. Combining the CDR3 with reference TRBV7-3 and TRBJ2-1 gives the whole variable domain GAGVSQTPSNKVTEKGKYVELRCDPISGHTALYWYRQSLGQGPEFLIYFQGTGAADDSGLPNDRFFAVRPEGSVSTLKIQRTERGDSAVYLCASSSTLAGGPHEQFFGPGTRLTVL.

The genes are TRBV9 and TRBJ2-2, with 9 bases that match TRBD2. V was clipped by 4 bases and J by 3 bases; unmatched bases: 4. The CDR3 sequence is 15 residues long. Germline V gene lookup returns CDR1 SGDLS and CDR2 YYNGEE. In nucleotides, the CDR3 is TGTGCCAGCAGCCAGACTAGCGGTTACACCGGGGAGCTGTTTTTT. It yields the protein CASSQTSGYTGELFF.

The genes are TRBV28 and TRBJ2-1; D is undetermined. Trimming cost V 3 bases and J 10 bases, with 13 bases left between them. From germline, CDR1 is MDHEN and CDR2 SYDVKM. This CDR3 contains 13 residues. CDR3 DNA: TGTGCCAGCAGTTTGAACCAGGATCGCGAGCAGTTCTTC. It translates to CASSLNQDREQFF.